Shown below are 29 T cell receptor beta chains from a single sample sequenced in a study of cytomegalovirus exposure and HLA in healthy donors. Primers included in the PCR were 60 Vbeta and 13 Jbeta primers. Generated by immunoSEQ multiplex PCR, the TCRdb table keeps only in-frame clones and is missing some. The table has over 150,000 clones, around 83% seen once; the top ten hold roughly 1.5%. The specimen sequenced was PBMCs. Receptors were obtained from a man aged 50-60 years in good health and CMV-seronegative.

This sequence joins TRBV5-1 and TRBJ1-6; D possibly corresponds to TRBD1 (6 bases). Trimming took 5 bases from V and 10 from J, leaving 16 bases between them. The CDR3 is made up of 14 amino acids. Germline CDR1 reads SGHRS; CDR2 reads YFSETQ. The CDR3 loop is CASSSPGQNSPLHF. CDR3 nucleotide sequence: TGCGCCAGCAGTTCACCGGGACAAAACTCACCCCTCCACTTT.

There are a few counts of this clone. This chain joins TRBV29-1 and TRBJ1-1; TRBD1 might be the D (5 bases). Germline assignment: CDR1 SQVTM and CDR2 ANQGSEA. This CDR3 is built from 13 residues. The V and J ends lost 7 bases and 4 bases respectively, with 16 bases between them. CDR3 sequence (DNA): TGCAGCGGCGGGGAGTGGAGGGGCACTGAAGCTTTCTTT. Translated, it gives CSGGEWRGTEAFF. Drawing the rest from reference TRBV29-1 and TRBJ1-1, the complete variable domain is SAVISQKPSRDICQRGTSLTIQCQVDSQVTMMFWYRQQPGQSLTLIATANQGSEATYESGFVIDKFPISRPNLTFSTLTVSNMSPEDSSIYLCSGGEWRGTEAFFGQGTRLTVV.

The rearrangement joins TRBV30 to TRBJ2-3; maybe TRBD2 (6 bases). This CDR3 spans 12 amino acids. The V gene's germline CDR1 is GTSNPN and CDR2 SVGIG (reference sequence). V was pared by 5 bases and J by 2 bases, with 8 bases between. The CDR3 protein is CAWAGITDTQYF. In DNA, the CDR3 is TGTGCCTGGGCGGGGATCACAGATACGCAGTATTTT.

The chain recombines TRBV7-2 with TRBJ1-2; D is uncertain. This CDR3 has 13 residues. Trimming shortened V by 5 bases and J by 1 base, and 8 bases separated the two germline ends. Germline V gives CDR1 SGHTA, CDR2 FQGNSA. The CDR3 spells CASSQYFNYGYTF. The CDR3 DNA reads TGTGCCAGCAGCCAGTATTTTAACTATGGCTACACCTTC.

V and J are TRBV30 and TRBJ1-2; a weak D match, TRBD1 (6 bases). CDR1 is GTSNPN, CDR2 SVGIG, per germline (reference sequence). CDR3 length equals 13 residues. V was pared by 0 bases and J by 4 bases, with 9 bases between. The CDR3 region is CAWSVSTGYGYTF. DNA of the CDR3: TGTGCCTGGAGTGTATCGACAGGCTATGGCTACACCTTC.

CDR3 nucleotide sequence: TGTGCCCGTAGATCGACAGGGACCTACGAGCAGTACTTC. It translates to CARRSTGTYEQYF. The chain couples TRBV30 to TRBJ2-5; 7 nucleotides line up with TRBD1. The last part of the DNA fits TRBJ2-7 better; the J call may be wrong. Germline-derived CDR1 and CDR2 are GTSNPN and SVGIG (reference sequence). This CDR3 region has 13 residues.

The rearrangement uses TRBV30 and TRBJ1-1, with a possible D match to TRBD1 (6 bases). V was trimmed by 6 bases and J by 11 bases, leaving 22 bases between them. The CDR3 has 13 residues. Germline V gives CDR1 GTSNPN, CDR2 SVGIG (reference sequence). CDR3 DNA sequence: TGTGCCTGCACCCCTCAGGGGTCCGCCCTGGCTTTCTTT. Translating gives CACTPQGSALAFF.

This clone is a singleton in its sample. Different DNA sequences within this sample yield the same CDR3. V is TRBV4-2 and J is TRBJ2-7; D is unresolved. The CDR3 has 15 residues. The V gene lost 0 bases and the J gene lost 2 bases, with 11 bases spanning the gap. Germline V gene lookup returns CDR1 LGHNA and CDR2 YNFKEQ. CDR3 amino acids: CASSQDYPPTYEQYF. DNA of the CDR3: TGTGCCAGCAGCCAAGATTATCCGCCTACCTACGAGCAGTACTTC.

This chain joins TRBV18 and TRBJ2-7; weak D call: TRBD2 (5 bases). The CDR3 has 12 residues. Trimming shortened V by 6 bases and J by 6 bases, and 12 bases separated the two germline ends. Germline V gives CDR1 KGHSH, CDR2 LQKENI. The CDR3 protein is CASSPTGCEQYF. In DNA, the CDR3 is TGTGCCAGCTCCCCTACGGGGTGCGAGCAGTACTTC.

The chain recombines TRBV7-2 with TRBJ2-5; 9 nucleotides agree with TRBD1. Judging by the DNA end, TRBJ2-7 fits better; the J call may be wrong. The CDR3 totals 14 residues. Germline values: CDR1 SGHTA, CDR2 FQGNSA. The CDR3 DNA is TGTGCCAGCAGCTTTACAGGGGGCCCCTACGAGCAGTACTTC. Protein: CASSFTGGPYEQYF.

The chain's CDR3 is CASSQGWRPGLGNTGELFF. The CDR3 bases are TGCGCCAGCAGCCAAGGTTGGCGTCCGGGTTTAGGGAACACCGGGGAGCTGTTTTTT. The rearrangement uses TRBV4-1 and TRBJ2-2; D is unclear. V was pared by 1 base and J by 1 base, with 19 bases between. The CDR3 has 19 residues. Germline lookup yields CDR1 MGHRA and CDR2 YSYEKL.

In this sample, this clone turned up once. The rearrangement uses TRBV19 and TRBJ2-4; tentatively, D is TRBD1 (6 bases). V shed 3 bases and J shed 11 bases, with 14 bases lying between them. From germline, CDR1 is LNHDA and CDR2 SQIVND (reference sequence). This CDR3 has 13 residues. The DNA of the CDR3 is TGTGCCAGTAGTATGGGGCAGCACAGGGTTCAGTACTTC. The encoded protein is CASSMGQHRVQYF.

The chain links TRBV28 to TRBJ1-1; a weak D match, TRBD1 (5 bases). V lost 3 bases, J lost 1 base, and 12 bases lay in between. The CDR3 consists of 15 residues. Germline V CDR1 and CDR2: MDHEN, SYDVKM. Written as DNA, the CDR3 is TGTGCCAGCAGTTTTCAGGGCTACAGGAACACTGAAGCTTTCTTT. Protein sequence: CASSFQGYRNTEAFF. The full variable domain, in which reference TRBV28 and TRBJ1-1 provide the parts outside the CDR3, is DVKVTQSSRYLVKRTGEKVFLECVQDMDHENMFWYRQDPGLGLRLIYFSYDVKMKEKGDIPEGYSVSREKKERFSLILESASTNQTSMYLCASSFQGYRNTEAFFGQGTRLTVV.

The chain couples TRBV5-8 to TRBJ1-5; no clear D gene. V lost 0 bases and J 6 bases, leaving 7 bases between the germline ends. The V gene's germline CDR1 is SGHTS and CDR2 YDEGEE. The CDR3 is 13 residues long. The CDR3 sequence: CASSLGLGQPQHF. The CDR3 nucleotides read TGTGCCAGCAGCTTGGGCCTCGGTCAGCCCCAGCATTTT.

This clone was picked up one time. In DNA form, the CDR3 reads TGCAGCGTTGTGAGGCAGGGCCCACCCTATGGCTACACCTTC. The encoded protein is CSVVRQGPPYGYTF. The chain is built from TRBV29-1 and TRBJ1-2; D perhaps matches TRBD1 (5 bases). Trimming removed 4 bases at V and 4 bases at J, with 16 bases between. CDR1 and CDR2 (germline): SQVTM, ANQGSEA. This CDR3 region has 14 residues.

This clone was found once. The chain links TRBV7-2 to TRBJ2-7, with 13 nucleotides matching TRBD2. Germline CDR1 reads SGHTA; CDR2 reads FQGNSA. V was clipped by 3 bases and J by 0 bases; unmatched bases: 8. The CDR3 covers 18 residues. The CDR3 bases are TGTGCCAGCAGCTTCCTTTCCGGGACTAGCGGGGTCTCCTACGAGCAGTACTTC. Encoded protein: CASSFLSGTSGVSYEQYF.

As for this clone: Within the sample, other DNA sequences also encode this same CDR3. V usage is TRBV6-5 and J usage is TRBJ1-2; 7 nucleotides match TRBD1. CDR3 size: 12 residues. Trimming cost V 7 bases and J 3 bases; bases outside gene matches: 2. Germline V gives CDR1 MNHEY, CDR2 SVGAGI. The CDR3 reads CASTDRDYGYTF. The CDR3 coding sequence is TGTGCCAGCACCGACAGGGACTATGGCTACACCTTC.

The chain carries TRBV4-3 and TRBJ1-5, with TRBD1 identical over 7 bases. Germline V gene lookup returns CDR1 LGHNA and CDR2 YSLEER. V shed 0 bases and J 9 bases; nucleotides not matched to a gene: 8. This CDR3 is 15 amino acids long. CDR3 residues: CASSQDWDSSRPQHF. Written as DNA, the CDR3 is TGCGCCAGCAGCCAAGATTGGGACAGTTCTCGGCCCCAGCATTTT.

This chain uses TRBV10-3 with TRBJ2-3; tentative D call: TRBD1 (6 bases). This CDR3 spans 14 amino acids. CDR1 ENHRY and CDR2 SYGVKD come from the germline V gene. The germline V and J ends were trimmed by 5 bases and 2 bases, with 11 bases remaining between them. Written as DNA, the CDR3 is TGTGCCATCAGTCCAGGGGACCTCACAGATACGCAGTATTTT. Translation gives CAISPGDLTDTQYF.

Only one count was recorded for this clone. The chain couples TRBV4-1 to TRBJ2-7; no firm D call. The CDR3 covers 15 residues. The V gene lost 1 base and the J gene lost 0 bases, with 10 bases spanning the gap. Germline-derived CDR1 and CDR2 are MGHRA and YSYEKL. The CDR3 spells CASSQGHSDSYEQYF. CDR3 DNA: TGCGCCAGCAGCCAAGGGCACAGTGACTCCTACGAGCAGTACTTC.

This clone was recorded a few times. V is TRBV7-2 and J is TRBJ2-5, with 12 nucleotides matching TRBD1. CDR3 length equals 16 residues. Germline assignment: CDR1 SGHTA and CDR2 FQGNSA. The junction had 8 bases not matched to a gene; V was cut back by 3 bases and J by 6 bases. DNA of the CDR3: TGTGCCAGCAGCTTTTCCGGGACAGGGGGCGGGAAGACCCAGTACTTC. It translates to CASSFSGTGGGKTQYF.

As concerns this clone: At the DNA level, this CDR3 is encoded by other sequences in the same sample as well. The chain is built from TRBV25-1 and TRBJ2-7; maybe TRBD1 (6 bases). V was clipped by 10 bases and J by 3 bases, with 16 bases between them. There are 13 residues in the CDR3. The germline V gene encodes CDR1 MGHDK and CDR2 SYGVNS. The CDR3: CATQQGSGYEQYF. CDR3 sequence (DNA): TGTGCCACCCAACAGGGAAGCGGCTACGAGCAGTACTTC.

The V and J genes are TRBV30 and TRBJ2-5; 9 nucleotides line up with TRBD1. The CDR3 runs 15 residues. V lost 5 bases, J lost 4 bases, and 11 bases stayed unmatched. Germline values: CDR1 GTSNPN, CDR2 SVGIG (reference sequence). Written as DNA, the CDR3 is TGTGCCTGGTCAAGCAACAGGGGGCTTGTAGAGACCCAGTACTTC. Translated, it gives CAWSSNRGLVETQYF.

J is TRBJ1-3 and V is TRBV2; D unresolved. CDR1 SNHLY and CDR2 FYNNEI come from the germline V gene. The CDR3 extends over 14 amino acids. Trimming took 6 bases from V and 5 from J, leaving 14 bases between them. The DNA of the CDR3 is TGTGCCAGCAGCCGAACAGCCAGGAGAAACACCATATATTTT. The encoded protein is CASSRTARRNTIYF.

V and J are TRBV7-9 and TRBJ1-2, with D maybe TRBD1 (5 bases). Germline V gives CDR1 SEHNR, CDR2 FQNEAQ (reference sequence). The CDR3 totals 13 residues. The V and J ends lost 4 bases and 5 bases respectively, with 11 bases between them. Here the CDR3 DNA reads TGTGCCAGCAGCTCGGGACTGTTTTATGGCTACACCTTC. Translated, it gives CASSSGLFYGYTF. The entire variable domain, with the rest obtained from reference TRBV7-9 and TRBJ1-2, is as follows: DTGVSQNPRHKITKRGQNVTFRCDPISEHNRLYWYRQTLGQGPEFLTYFQNEAQLEKSRLLSDRFSAERPKGSFSTLEIQRTEQGDSAMYLCASSSGLFYGYTFGSGTRLTVV.

The gene calls are TRBV18 and TRBJ1-4, with D tentatively TRBD1 (6 bases). CDR3 size: 14 residues. V was cut by 3 bases and J by 5 bases, with 10 bases left in between. Per the germline V gene, CDR1 is KGHSH and CDR2 is LQKENI. CDR3 amino acids: CASSPDSANEKLFF. CDR3 nucleotides: TGTGCCAGCTCACCGGACAGCGCGAATGAAAAACTGTTTTTT. The full variable domain, in which reference TRBV18 and TRBJ1-4 provide the parts outside the CDR3, is NAGVMQNPRHLVRRRGQEARLRCSPMKGHSHVYWYRQLPEEGLKFMVYLQKENIIDESGMPKERFSAEFPKEGPSILRIQQVVRGDSAAYFCASSPDSANEKLFFGSGTQLSVL.

This chain's CDR3 is CASGFEDRDYGYTF. CDR3 in DNA: TGTGCTAGTGGTTTCGAGGACAGGGACTATGGCTACACCTTC. The chain combines TRBV12-5 with TRBJ1-2; 8 bases agree with TRBD1. Unmatched junction bases numbered 3, after V lost 3 bases and J lost 3 bases. In germline, CDR1 is LGHNT, CDR2 FRNRAP. The CDR3 has 14 amino acids.

This chain links TRBV7-2 with TRBJ1-3; TRBD1 matches at 8 bases. Germline CDR1 reads SGHTA; CDR2 reads FQGNSA. CDR3 length equals 16 residues. The trim removed 5 bases at V and 3 bases at J, leaving 9 bases unmatched. CDR3 in DNA: TGTGCCAGCAGCCCCTGGACAGGGAATTTTGGAAACACCATATATTTT. Protein sequence: CASSPWTGNFGNTIYF.

CDR3 sequence (DNA): TGTGCCAGCAGCCTCACGTCGAACCTCCGAGGGGATACGCAGTATTTT. Amino acids: CASSLTSNLRGDTQYF. The J gene is TRBJ2-3, the V gene TRBV5-4; D is perhaps TRBD2 (5 bases). V was clipped by 4 bases and J by 6 bases, with 21 bases between them. The CDR3 totals 16 residues. The germline gives CDR1 SGHNT, CDR2 YYREEE (reference sequence).